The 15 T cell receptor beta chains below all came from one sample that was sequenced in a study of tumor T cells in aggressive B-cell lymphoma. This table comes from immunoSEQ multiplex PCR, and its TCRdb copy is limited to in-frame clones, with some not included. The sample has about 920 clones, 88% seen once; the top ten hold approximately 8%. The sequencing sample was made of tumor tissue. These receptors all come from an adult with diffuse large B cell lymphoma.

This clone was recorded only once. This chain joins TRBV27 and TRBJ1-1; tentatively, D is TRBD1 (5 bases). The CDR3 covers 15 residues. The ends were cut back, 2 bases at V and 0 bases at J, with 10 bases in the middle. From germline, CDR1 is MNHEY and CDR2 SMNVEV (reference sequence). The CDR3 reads CASSLIRDLNTEAFF. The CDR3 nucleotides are TGTGCCAGCAGTTTAATCAGGGACTTGAACACTGAAGCTTTCTTT.

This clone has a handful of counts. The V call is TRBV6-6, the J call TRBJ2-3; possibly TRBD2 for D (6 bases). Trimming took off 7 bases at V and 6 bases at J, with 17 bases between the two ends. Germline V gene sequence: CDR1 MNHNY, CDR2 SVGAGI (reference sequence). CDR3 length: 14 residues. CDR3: CASKAGTLGDTQYF. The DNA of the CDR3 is TGTGCCAGCAAAGCCGGGACTTTAGGCGATACGCAGTATTTT.

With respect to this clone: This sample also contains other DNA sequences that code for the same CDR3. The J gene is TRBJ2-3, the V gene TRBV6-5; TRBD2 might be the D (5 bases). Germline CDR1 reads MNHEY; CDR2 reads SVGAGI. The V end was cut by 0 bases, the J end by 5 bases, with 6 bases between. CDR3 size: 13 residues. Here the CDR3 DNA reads TGTGCCAGCAGTTACTCGAGGGTAGATACGCAGTATTTT. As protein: CASSYSRVDTQYF.

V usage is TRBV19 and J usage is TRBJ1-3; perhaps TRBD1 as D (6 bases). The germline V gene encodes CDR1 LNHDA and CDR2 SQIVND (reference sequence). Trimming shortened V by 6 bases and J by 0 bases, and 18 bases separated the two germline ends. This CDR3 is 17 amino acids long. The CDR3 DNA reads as TGTGCCAGTAGACCACATACAGGGAGCGGCTCTGGAAACACCATATATTTT. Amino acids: CASRPHTGSGSGNTIYF.

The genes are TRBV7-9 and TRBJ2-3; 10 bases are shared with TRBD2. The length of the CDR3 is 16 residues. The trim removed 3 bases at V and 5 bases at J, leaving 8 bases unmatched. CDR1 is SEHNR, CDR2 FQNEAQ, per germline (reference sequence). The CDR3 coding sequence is TGTGCCAGCAGCTTGTCCCTAGCGGGAGTGATAGATACGCAGTATTTT. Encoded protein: CASSLSLAGVIDTQYF.

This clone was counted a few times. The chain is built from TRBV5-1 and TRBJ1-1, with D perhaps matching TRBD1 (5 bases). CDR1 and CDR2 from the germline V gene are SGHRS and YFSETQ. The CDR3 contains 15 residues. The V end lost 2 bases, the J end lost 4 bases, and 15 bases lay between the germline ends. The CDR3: CASSLDWGGSTEAFF. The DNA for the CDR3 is TGCGCCAGCAGCTTAGATTGGGGGGGGAGCACTGAAGCTTTCTTT. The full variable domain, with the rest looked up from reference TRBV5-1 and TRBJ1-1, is KAGVTQTPRYLIKTRGQQVTLSCSPISGHRSVSWYQQTPGQGLQFLFEYFSETQRNKGNFPGRFSGRQFSNSRSEMNVSTLELGDSALYLCASSLDWGGSTEAFFGQGTRLTVV.

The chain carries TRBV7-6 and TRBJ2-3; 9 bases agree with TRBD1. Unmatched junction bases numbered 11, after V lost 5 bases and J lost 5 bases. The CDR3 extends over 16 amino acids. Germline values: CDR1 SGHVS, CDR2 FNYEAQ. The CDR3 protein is CASSHTRTGEGDTQYF. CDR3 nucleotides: TGTGCCAGCAGCCACACCAGGACAGGGGAGGGAGATACGCAGTATTTT.

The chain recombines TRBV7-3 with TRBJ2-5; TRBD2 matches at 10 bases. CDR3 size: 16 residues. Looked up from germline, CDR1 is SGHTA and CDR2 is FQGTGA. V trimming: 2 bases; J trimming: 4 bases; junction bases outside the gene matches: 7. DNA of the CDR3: TGTGCCAGCAGCTTAGGGGAGCGGGGGGGCGGAGAGACCCAGTACTTC. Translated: CASSLGERGGGETQYF.

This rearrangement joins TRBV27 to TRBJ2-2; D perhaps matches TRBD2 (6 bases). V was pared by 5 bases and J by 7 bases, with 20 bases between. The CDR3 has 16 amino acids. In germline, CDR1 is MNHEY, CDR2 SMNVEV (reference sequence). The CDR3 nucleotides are TGTGCCAGCAGTCAGGGTCCGGGGGTTGAGGTCGGGGAGCTGTTTTTT. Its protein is CASSQGPGVEVGELFF.

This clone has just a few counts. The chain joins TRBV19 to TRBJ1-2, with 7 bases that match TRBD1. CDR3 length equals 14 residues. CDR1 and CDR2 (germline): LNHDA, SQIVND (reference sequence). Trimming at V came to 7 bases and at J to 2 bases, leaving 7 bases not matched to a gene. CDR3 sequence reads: CASTRTGENYGYTF. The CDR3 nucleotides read TGTGCCAGTACCCGGACAGGAGAAAACTATGGCTACACCTTC.

The CDR3 sequence is CASTPVHTFNKRITEAFF. CDR3 nucleotide sequence: TGTGCCAGCACCCCGGTACACACTTTTAATAAGAGGATCACTGAAGCTTTCTTT. The chain employs TRBV28 and TRBJ1-1; D unresolved. The V gene lost 7 bases and the J gene lost 4 bases, with 28 bases spanning the gap. This CDR3 is 18 amino acids long. Looked up from germline, CDR1 is MDHEN and CDR2 is SYDVKM. The variable domain in full, with the rest retrieved from reference TRBV28 and TRBJ1-1, is DVKVTQSSRYLVKRTGEKVFLECVQDMDHENMFWYRQDPGLGLRLIYFSYDVKMKEKGDIPEGYSVSREKKERFSLILESASTNQTSMYLCASTPVHTFNKRITEAFFGQGTRLTVV.

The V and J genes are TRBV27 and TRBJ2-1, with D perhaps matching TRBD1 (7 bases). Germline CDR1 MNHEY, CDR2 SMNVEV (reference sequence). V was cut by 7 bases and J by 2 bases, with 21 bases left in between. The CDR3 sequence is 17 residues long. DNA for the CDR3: TGTGCCAGCAACCCGCACTCTTTCAGGGGGGCCTACAATGAGCAGTTCTTC. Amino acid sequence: CASNPHSFRGAYNEQFF.

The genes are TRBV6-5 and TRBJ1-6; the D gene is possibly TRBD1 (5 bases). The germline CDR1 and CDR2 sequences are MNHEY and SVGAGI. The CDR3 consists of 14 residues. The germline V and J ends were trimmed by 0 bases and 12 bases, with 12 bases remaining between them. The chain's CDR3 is CASSYSSRGLPLHF. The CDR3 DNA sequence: TGTGCCAGCAGTTACTCGAGTCGGGGGTTACCCCTCCACTTT.

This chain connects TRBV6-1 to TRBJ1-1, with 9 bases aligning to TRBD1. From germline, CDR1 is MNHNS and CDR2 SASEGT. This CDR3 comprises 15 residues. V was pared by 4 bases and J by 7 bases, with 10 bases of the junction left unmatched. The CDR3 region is CASSGDLTGGNEAFF. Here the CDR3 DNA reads TGTGCCAGCAGTGGGGATTTGACAGGGGGTAATGAAGCTTTCTTT.

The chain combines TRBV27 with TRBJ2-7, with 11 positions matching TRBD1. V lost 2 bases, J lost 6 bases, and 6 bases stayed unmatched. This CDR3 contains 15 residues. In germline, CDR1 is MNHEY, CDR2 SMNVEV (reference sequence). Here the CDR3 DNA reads TGTGCCAGCAGTTTACTTGGACAGGGGGCCTCCGAGCAGTACTTC. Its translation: CASSLLGQGASEQYF.